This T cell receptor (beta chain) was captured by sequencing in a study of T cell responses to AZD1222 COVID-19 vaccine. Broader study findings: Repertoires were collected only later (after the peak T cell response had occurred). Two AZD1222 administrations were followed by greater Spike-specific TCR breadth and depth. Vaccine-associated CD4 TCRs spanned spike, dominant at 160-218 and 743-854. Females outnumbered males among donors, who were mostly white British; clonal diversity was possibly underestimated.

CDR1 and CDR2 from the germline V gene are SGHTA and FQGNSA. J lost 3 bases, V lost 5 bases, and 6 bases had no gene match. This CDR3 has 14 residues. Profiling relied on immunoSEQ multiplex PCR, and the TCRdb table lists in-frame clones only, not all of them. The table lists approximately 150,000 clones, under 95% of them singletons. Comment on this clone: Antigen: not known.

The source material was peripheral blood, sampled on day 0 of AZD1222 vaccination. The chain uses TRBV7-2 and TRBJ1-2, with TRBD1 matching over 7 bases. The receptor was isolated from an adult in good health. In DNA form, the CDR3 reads TGTGCCAGCAGCCCCCAGGGGGGGGACTATGGCTACACCTTC. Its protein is CASSPQGGDYGYTF.